Sequencing of this TCR beta chain was carried out in a study of shared clonotypes between healthy human individuals. The assay was immunoSEQ multiplex PCR, and TCRdb's table has in-frame clones only and misses some. The profile shows approximately 1.9 million clones, just under 95% of them singletons. Trimming at V came to 7 bases and at J to 3 bases, leaving 9 bases not matched to a gene. The CDR3 extends over 14 amino acids. Germline assignment: CDR1 SGDLS and CDR2 YYNGEE. Terminally differentiated effector memory CD45RA+ cells were left out of the naive CD8 fraction, which was CD45RO-negative and positively selected for CCR7.

The sequenced sample was naive CD8+ T cells from PBMCs. The sequence derives from a man aged 18 to 30 in good health. Some clones in this sample may be carry-over from other donors' samples. V usage is TRBV9 and J usage is TRBJ1-1; 7 bases map to TRBD1. As DNA, the CDR3 is TGTGCCAGCGGAGGACAGGCCCGGGACACTGAAGCTTTCTTT. Amino acids: CASGGQARDTEAFF.